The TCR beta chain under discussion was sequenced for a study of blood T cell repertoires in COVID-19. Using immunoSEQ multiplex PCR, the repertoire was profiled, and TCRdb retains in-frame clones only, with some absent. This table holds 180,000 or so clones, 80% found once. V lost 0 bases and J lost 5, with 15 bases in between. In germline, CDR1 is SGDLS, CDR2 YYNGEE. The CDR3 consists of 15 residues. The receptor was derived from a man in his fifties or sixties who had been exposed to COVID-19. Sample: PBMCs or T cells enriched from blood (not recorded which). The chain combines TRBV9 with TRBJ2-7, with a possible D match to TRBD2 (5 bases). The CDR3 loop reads CASSVGWEFSDEQYF. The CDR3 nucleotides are TGTGCCAGCAGCGTAGGTTGGGAGTTCTCGGACGAGCAGTACTTC.